This passage covers 31 T cell receptor beta chains from one sample sequenced in a study of blood T cells in healthy people across ages. A J-beta primer mix and a sample-barcoded 5' primer were used in a second PCR of roughly 7 to 12 cycles. TCRdb passed the 5' RACE reads through MiXCR, listing each CDR3 protein once. Seen here are about 1.6 million distinct CDR3 sequences, about 31% observed once, and the top ten hold around 10%. The specimen was blood. The receptors derive from a woman aged 25 to 39 in good health.

This CDR3 is CSRPWTGRYEQYF. In nucleotides, the CDR3 is TGCAGCAGGCCGTGGACAGGTCGGTACGAGCAGTACTTC. The chain employs TRBV20-1 and TRBJ2-4; TRBD1 agrees at 7 bases. The last part of the DNA fits TRBJ2-7 better; the J call may be wrong. The CDR3 loop spans 13 amino acids. Germline V gene lookup returns CDR1 DFQATT and CDR2 SNEGSKA (reference sequence).

The rearrangement joins TRBV6-5 to TRBJ2-6; a weak D match, TRBD2 (5 bases). Germline V lookup: CDR1 MNHEY, CDR2 SVGAGI. The CDR3 contains 14 residues. Trimming cost V 6 bases and J 1 base, with 7 bases left between them. CDR3 sequence: CASRLVSGANVLTF. CDR3 bases: TGTGCCAGCAGACTAGTATCTGGGGCCAACGTCCTGACTTTC.

With regard to this clonotype: A much bigger clone sits one base away, suggesting this may be a read error. The V call is TRBV29-1, the J call TRBJ2-6, with a possible D match to TRBD1 (6 bases). The CDR3 is made up of 15 amino acids. V was pared by 8 bases and J by 0 bases, with 14 bases between. Germline V gives CDR1 SQVTM, CDR2 ANQGSEA. The CDR3 DNA reads as TGCAGCATTACAGGGCATAGCTCTGGGGCCAACGTCCTGACTTTC. It is translated as CSITGHSSGANVLTF.

This clonotype turned up a few times. This CDR3 reads CASSSPEIRVNEQFF. The CDR3 DNA reads as TGTGCCAGCAGTTCCCCGGAGATCAGGGTGAATGAGCAGTTCTTC. The J gene is TRBJ2-1, the V gene TRBV12-3 or TRBV12-4, with D perhaps matching TRBD1 (5 bases). The CDR3 runs 15 residues. V was pared by 4 bases and J by 7 bases, with 17 bases between.

This clonotype was recorded a few times. The chain links TRBV20-1 to TRBJ2-3; 8 bases agree with TRBD1. Germline loops: CDR1 DFQATT, CDR2 SNEGSKA (reference sequence). With 6 bases clipped from V and 0 bases from J, the junction kept 11 bases outside the gene matches. This CDR3 is 16 amino acids long. The DNA of the CDR3 is TGCAGTGCCCAAGTACGGACAGGGAGAAGCACAGATACGCAGTATTTT. This codes for CSAQVRTGRSTDTQYF.

The V gene is TRBV20-1, the J gene TRBJ2-5; 9 bases align to TRBD2. Germline values: CDR1 DFQATT, CDR2 SNEGSKA (reference sequence). The CDR3 totals 14 residues. V shed 1 base and J 1 base; nucleotides not matched to a gene: 1. Here the CDR3 DNA reads TGCAGTGCTAGAGTAGCGGGGGCCCAAGAGACCCAGTACTTC. Translation: CSARVAGAQETQYF.

The chain combines TRBV29-1 with TRBJ2-5; 9 nucleotides agree with TRBD2. Germline V gives CDR1 SQVTM, CDR2 ANQGSEA. With 6 bases clipped from V and 4 bases from J, the junction kept 12 bases outside the gene matches. CDR3 size: 15 residues. The CDR3 sequence: CSVPWLREGRETQYF. For the CDR3, the DNA is TGCAGCGTCCCCTGGCTGCGGGAGGGTCGAGAGACCCAGTACTTC.

The gene calls are TRBV6-2 or TRBV6-3 and TRBJ2-1, with 7 bases aligning to TRBD1. V dropped 5 bases and J dropped 9; count of bases not matched to a gene: 7. The CDR3 sequence is 13 residues long. Germline V gene data show CDR1 as MNHEY and CDR2 as SVGEGT. As DNA, the CDR3 is TGTGCCAGCAGTAATCAGGGGGAGACTGAGCAGTTCTTC. Its translation: CASSNQGETEQFF.

The table lists this clonotype with a few counts. This rearrangement joins TRBV7-9 to TRBJ2-2, with 9 bases fitting TRBD1. This CDR3 spans 18 amino acids. In germline, CDR1 is SEHNR, CDR2 FQNEAQ (reference sequence). J lost 6 bases, V lost 4 bases, and 15 bases had no gene match. The CDR3 DNA is TGTGCCAGCAGCTCGGTCCCGGGACAGGGCCCGAGGGCCGGGGAGCTGTTTTTT. Protein: CASSSVPGQGPRAGELFF.

The chain carries TRBV27 and TRBJ2-7, with D possibly being TRBD1 or TRBD2 (5 bases each). CDR3 length equals 14 residues. Germline CDR1 MNHEY, CDR2 SMNVEV (reference sequence). Trimming left V 6 bases short and J 2 bases short, with 14 bases between. CDR3: CASRRGTYTYEQYF. The CDR3 coding sequence is TGTGCCAGCAGGAGAGGGACCTACACCTACGAGCAGTACTTC.

A few counts support this clonotype. This chain uses TRBV4-2 with TRBJ2-3; 8 bases agree with TRBD2. The V gene end was trimmed by 4 bases and the J gene end by 1 base; junction bases not matched to a gene: 10. Germline V CDR1 and CDR2: LGHNA, YNFKEQ. The CDR3 is made up of 17 amino acids. In DNA, the CDR3 is TGTGCCAGCAGCCCGTCCCGCGGGGGGCGAGGCACAGATACGCAGTATTTT. It is translated as CASSPSRGGRGTDTQYF.

This clonotype was picked up a small number of times. This chain links TRBV5-1 with TRBJ1-4, with TRBD1 identical over 7 bases. V shed 0 bases, J shed 7 bases, and the junction held 3 bases outside the gene matches. The germline V gene encodes CDR1 SGHRS and CDR2 YFSETQ. The CDR3 sequence is 14 residues long. The CDR3 coding sequence is TGCGCCAGCAGCTTGGGACAGGGCCCTGAAAAACTGTTTTTT. Translating it yields CASSLGQGPEKLFF.

In regard to this clonotype: Just one base apart from a much larger clone, this may be a read error. This chain joins TRBV7-8 and TRBJ2-1, with D perhaps matching TRBD1 or TRBD2 (5 bases each). CDR3 size: 14 residues. Germline-derived CDR1 and CDR2 are SGHVS and FQNEAQ. CDR3 sequence: CAGSSWDGYNEQFF. The CDR3, as DNA: TGTGCCGGCAGCTCCTGGGACGGTTACAATGAGCAGTTCTTC.

The V and J genes are TRBV11-2 and TRBJ2-5; D possibly corresponds to TRBD2 (7 bases). The closer fit of TRBJ2-7 to the DNA end suggests the J call may be wrong. The CDR3 loop spans 15 amino acids. Germline V gene lookup returns CDR1 SGHAT and CDR2 FQNNGV. DNA for the CDR3: TGTGCCAGCAGCTTAGGGGGGGGGCTTTTGGACGAGCAGTACTTC. Translated, it gives CASSLGGGLLDEQYF.

The chain joins TRBV20-1 to TRBJ2-1; 14 bases align to TRBD2. Germline CDR1 reads DFQATT; CDR2 reads SNEGSKA (reference sequence). The V segment lost 5 bases and the J segment 10 bases; nucleotides outside the gene matches: 4. The CDR3 totals 13 residues. CDR3 sequence (DNA): TGCAGTGCTGGGAGACTAGCGGGAGGGGAGCAGTTCTTC. This codes for CSAGRLAGGEQFF.

The V gene is TRBV4-2, the J gene TRBJ2-2; no definite D call. V was trimmed by 0 bases and J by 2 bases, leaving 13 bases between them. The V gene's germline CDR1 is LGHNA and CDR2 YNFKEQ. The CDR3 length is 17 residues. CDR3: CASSQEVVATNTGELFF. The CDR3 DNA sequence: TGTGCCAGCAGCCAAGAGGTAGTCGCGACAAACACCGGGGAGCTGTTTTTT.

The chain joins TRBV7-8 to TRBJ2-3; tentative D call: TRBD1 (6 bases). The CDR3 totals 17 residues. V shed 4 bases and J shed 4 bases, with 21 bases lying between them. The germline V gene encodes CDR1 SGHVS and CDR2 FQNEAQ. CDR3: CASSSGAGDDWPDTQYF. CDR3 DNA: TGTGCCAGCAGCTCTGGGGCAGGGGACGATTGGCCAGATACGCAGTATTTT.

This sequence joins TRBV27 and TRBJ2-1; D perhaps matches TRBD2 (7 bases). With 2 bases removed from V and 8 bases from J, the gap between germline ends came to 19 bases. This CDR3 has 16 residues. Germline V gene lookup returns CDR1 MNHEY and CDR2 SMNVEV (reference sequence). The CDR3 nucleotides read TGTGCCAGCAGTTTAATCGGCGGGGGCCCTCCCCATGAGCAGTTCTTC. Its translation: CASSLIGGGPPHEQFF.

The rearrangement joins TRBV7-6 to TRBJ2-3, with D maybe TRBD1 (6 bases). The length of the CDR3 is 16 residues. The V end was cut by 5 bases, the J end by 6 bases, with 21 bases between. The germline V gene has CDR1 SGHVS and CDR2 FNYEAQ. Here the CDR3 reads CASSPGAWGPGDTQYF. In nucleotides, the CDR3 is TGTGCCAGCAGCCCCGGGGCGTGGGGGCCAGGGGATACGCAGTATTTT. Using reference TRBV7-6 and TRBJ2-3 for the parts outside the CDR3, the full variable domain is GAGVSQSPRYKVTKRGQDVALRCDPISGHVSLYWYRQALGQGPEFLTYFNYEAQQDKSGLPNDRFSAERPEGSISTLTIQRTEQRDSAMYRCASSPGAWGPGDTQYFGPGTRLTVL.

This clonotype was counted ten times or more. The chain links TRBV28 to TRBJ2-3; 9 bases fit TRBD2. The CDR3 has 16 residues. The germline V gene encodes CDR1 MDHEN and CDR2 SYDVKM. Trimming removed 1 base from V and 5 bases from J; junction bases left unmatched: 7. This chain's CDR3 is CASSLLGLAGRDTQYF. The DNA of the CDR3 is TGTGCCAGCAGTTTATTAGGGCTAGCGGGACGAGATACGCAGTATTTT.

The chain is built from TRBV7-2 and TRBJ1-2; D is perhaps TRBD1 (5 bases). The CDR3 is made up of 13 amino acids. Germline CDR1 is SGHTA and CDR2 is FQGNSA. With 5 bases removed from V and 6 bases from J, the gap between germline ends came to 13 bases. CDR3 amino acids: CASSQGVVNGYTF. CDR3 coding DNA: TGTGCCAGCAGCCAGGGAGTGGTTAATGGCTACACCTTC.

This clonotype was found a few times. This chain connects TRBV7-3 to TRBJ1-1; D uncertain. The CDR3 has 13 amino acids. The V end lost 5 bases, the J end lost 6 bases, and 13 bases lay between the germline ends. The germline V gene encodes CDR1 SGHTA and CDR2 FQGTGA. CDR3 region: CASSPTPGSEAFF. DNA for the CDR3: TGTGCCAGCAGCCCAACCCCGGGTTCTGAAGCTTTCTTT.

The V and J genes are TRBV6-5 and TRBJ2-1, with D hard to call. This CDR3 has 14 residues. Trimming stripped 5 bases from V and 9 bases from J, with 17 bases between. Germline V gene lookup returns CDR1 MNHEY and CDR2 SVGAGI. Written as DNA, the CDR3 is TGTGCCAGCAGTAGTCCGGGCCGATGGACTGAGCAGTTCTTC. It codes for CASSSPGRWTEQFF.

This clonotype has more than one count but fewer than ten. The chain couples TRBV4-2 to TRBJ2-5, with 11 bases identical to TRBD2. J gave up 5 bases and V 0 bases, and 8 bases lay outside the gene matches. CDR1 is LGHNA, CDR2 YNFKEQ, per germline. The CDR3 sequence is 17 residues long. CDR3 DNA: TGTGCCAGCAGCCAAGACCTCCGACTAGCGGGGAGGGAGACCCAGTACTTC. This encodes CASSQDLRLAGRETQYF.

The CDR3 loop reads CASNAAEETQYF. Written as DNA, the CDR3 is TGTGCCAGCAATGCGGCAGAAGAGACCCAGTACTTC. The rearrangement joins TRBV6-6 to TRBJ2-5; D gene unclear. The CDR3 contains 12 residues. Germline lookup yields CDR1 MNHNY and CDR2 SVGAGI (reference sequence). V gave up 7 bases and J gave up 3 bases, with 9 bases separating them.

This clonotype was counted between two and nine times. The chain recombines TRBV24-1 with TRBJ2-7, with TRBD2 matching over 7 bases. The germline V gene encodes CDR1 KGHDR and CDR2 SFDVKD. V was clipped by 6 bases and J by 5 bases; unmatched bases: 6. The CDR3 loop spans 13 amino acids. The CDR3 here is CATSSWEGHEQYF. The CDR3 nucleotides are TGTGCCACCAGTTCATGGGAGGGACACGAGCAGTACTTC.

This sequence joins TRBV28 and TRBJ2-7, with unresolved D. CDR1 and CDR2 from the germline V gene are MDHEN and SYDVKM. Trimming pared 5 bases from V and 7 bases from J, leaving 15 bases between. This CDR3 has 13 amino acids. The CDR3 DNA follows: TGTGCCAGCAGTCTAGGAGTCTGGGATGAGCAGTACTTC. This translates into CASSLGVWDEQYF.

The chain has TRBV20-1 and TRBJ2-5, with TRBD2 matching over 10 bases. The CDR3 totals 17 residues. V lost 1 base, J lost 2 bases, and 10 bases stayed unmatched. Germline CDR1 reads DFQATT; CDR2 reads SNEGSKA (reference sequence). The CDR3 region is CSARGGERGGGQETQYF. The CDR3 DNA follows: TGCAGTGCTAGAGGCGGAGAGCGGGGGGGAGGGCAAGAGACCCAGTACTTC.

The genes are TRBV20-1 and TRBJ1-6; TRBD1 aligns across 8 bases. The V gene's germline CDR1 is DFQATT and CDR2 SNEGSKA (reference sequence). The CDR3 spans 18 residues. With 6 bases clipped from V and 7 bases from J, the junction kept 20 bases outside the gene matches. The CDR3: CSATDGQGGVLMNSPLHF. For the CDR3, the DNA is TGCAGTGCCACTGATGGACAGGGAGGGGTTTTGATGAATTCACCCCTCCACTTT.

The rearrangement links TRBV28 to TRBJ1-2; no definite D call. CDR1 is MDHEN, CDR2 SYDVKM, per germline. V gave up 6 bases and J gave up 5 bases, with 16 bases separating them. CDR3 length equals 14 residues. The CDR3 sequence is CASSNPGEGYGYTF. In nucleotides, the CDR3 is TGTGCCAGCAGCAACCCCGGGGAGGGTTATGGCTACACCTTC.

The chain couples TRBV20-1 to TRBJ1-2; D might be TRBD1 (5 bases). Germline CDR1 DFQATT, CDR2 SNEGSKA (reference sequence). The CDR3 spans 11 residues. The DNA for the CDR3 is TGCACCCGGGGCAACGGTGGAGGCTACACCTTC. Its protein is CTRGNGGGYTF.